The rows below give T cell receptor beta chains drawn from one sample of a study of cytomegalovirus exposure and HLA in healthy donors. Produced via immunoSEQ multiplex PCR; TCRdb's table is partial and in-frame only. The sample lists around 190,000 clones; about 85% were seen once. What was sequenced was PBMCs. The source is a man aged 18 to 30 in good health and CMV-seropositive. Each CDR3 is given with its conserved first and last residue. The D gene is left open where the match is weak. Rows may omit the clone size; those that give it use once, few, many or a size class.

clone_size,v_call,j_call,d_call,cdr3_nt,cdr3_aa
once,TRBV11-3,TRBJ1-1,.,TGTGCCAGCAGCTTCCAGGGCACTGAAGCTTTCTTT,CASSFQGTEAFF
.,TRBV2,TRBJ2-5,TRBD2,TGTGCCAGCAGTGAACACGGCGGGAGAGGGGAGACCCAGTACTTC,CASSEHGGRGETQYF
.,TRBV27,TRBJ2-7,.,TGTGCCAGCAACCCCGGGGGCTCCTACGAGCAGTACTTC,CASNPGGSYEQYF
few,TRBV2,TRBJ1-1,.,TGTGCCAGCGGCAGGGGTTGGACTGAAGCTTTCTTT,CASGRGWTEAFF
.,TRBV7-9,TRBJ2-7,.,TGTGCCAGCAGCCCCCCCCGGACAGCGGTGGATTACGAGCAGTACTTC,CASSPPRTAVDYEQYF
.,TRBV5-1,TRBJ1-3,.,TGCGCCAGCAGCTTGGTGACAGGAGCAACTGGAAACACCATATATTTT,CASSLVTGATGNTIYF
.,TRBV5-1,TRBJ2-1,TRBD2,TGCGCCAGCAGCCCGCCAGGACTAGGAGCTTACAATGAGCAGTTCTTC,CASSPPGLGAYNEQFF
.,TRBV11-2,TRBJ1-1,TRBD1,TGTGCCAGCAGCTCCTCGACAGGGATCACTGAAGCTTTCTTT,CASSSSTGITEAFF
.,TRBV5-6,TRBJ1-4,.,TGTGCCAGCAGCTTTTTCTCGGGAGCTAATGAAAAACTGTTTTTT,CASSFFSGANEKLFF
few,TRBV7-3,TRBJ1-2,.,TGTGCCAGCAGCTTCAACGGGGATGGAGTCGATGGCTACACCTTC,CASSFNGDGVDGYTF
.,TRBV5-4,TRBJ2-1,.,TGTGCCAGCAGCTTCCACGGGAACGAGGGGCAGTTCTTC,CASSFHGNEGQFF